This TCR beta chain originates from a study of blood T cell repertoires in COVID-19. CDR1 is LGHDT and CDR2 is YNNKEL in the germline V gene (reference sequence). This CDR3 spans 14 amino acids. V gave up 4 bases and J gave up 1 base, with 7 bases separating them. Clones were sequenced by immunoSEQ multiplex PCR, and TCRdb holds only the in-frame ones, with some missing. Counted here are under 90,000 clones, 87% occurring once; the ten biggest clones make up about 3.5%. The sample consisted of peripheral blood. This TCR was recovered from a woman in her fifties or sixties with COVID-19, enrolled during active disease. The rearrangement links TRBV3-1 (or the pseudogene TRBV3-2) to TRBJ2-2; D unresolved. The chain's CDR3 is CASSRHRNTGELFF. The CDR3 nucleotides read TGTGCCAGCAGCCGTCACAGGAACACCGGGGAGCTGTTTTTT.